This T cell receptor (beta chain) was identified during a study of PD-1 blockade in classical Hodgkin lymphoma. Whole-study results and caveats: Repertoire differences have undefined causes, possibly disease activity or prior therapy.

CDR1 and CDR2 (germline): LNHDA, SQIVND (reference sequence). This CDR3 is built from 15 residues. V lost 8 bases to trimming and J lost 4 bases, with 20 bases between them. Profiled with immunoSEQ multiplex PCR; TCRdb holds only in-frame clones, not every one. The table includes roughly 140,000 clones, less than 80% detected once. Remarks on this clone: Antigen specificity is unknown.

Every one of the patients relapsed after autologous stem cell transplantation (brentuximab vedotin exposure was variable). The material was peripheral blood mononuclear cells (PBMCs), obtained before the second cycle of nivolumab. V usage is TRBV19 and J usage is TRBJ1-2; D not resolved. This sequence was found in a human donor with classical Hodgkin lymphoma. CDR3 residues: CASSRIPDDTYGYTF. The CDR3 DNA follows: TGTGCCAGTTCGAGGATACCCGACGACACCTATGGCTACACCTTC.